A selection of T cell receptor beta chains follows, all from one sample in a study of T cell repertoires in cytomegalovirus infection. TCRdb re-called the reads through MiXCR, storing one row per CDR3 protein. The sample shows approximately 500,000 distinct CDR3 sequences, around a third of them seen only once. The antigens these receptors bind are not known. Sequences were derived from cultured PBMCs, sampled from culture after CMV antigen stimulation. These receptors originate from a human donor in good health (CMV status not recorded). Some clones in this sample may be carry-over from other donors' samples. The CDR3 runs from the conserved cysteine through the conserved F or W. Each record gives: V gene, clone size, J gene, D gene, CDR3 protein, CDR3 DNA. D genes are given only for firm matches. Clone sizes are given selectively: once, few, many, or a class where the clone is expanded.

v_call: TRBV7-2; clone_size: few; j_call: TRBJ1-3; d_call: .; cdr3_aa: CASSLDFDTSIYF; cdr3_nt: TGTGCCAGCAGCTTAGATTTCGACACGAGCATATATTTT
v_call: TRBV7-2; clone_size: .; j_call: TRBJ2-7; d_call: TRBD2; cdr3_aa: CASSPYPTSGRTSYEQYF; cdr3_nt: TGTGCCAGCAGCCCCTATCCGACTAGCGGGAGGACCTCCTACGAGCAGTACTTC
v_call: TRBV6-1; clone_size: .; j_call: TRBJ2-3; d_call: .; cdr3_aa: CASSERRPRTDTQYF; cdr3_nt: TGTGCCAGCAGTGAACGGAGGCCCCGCACAGATACGCAGTATTTT
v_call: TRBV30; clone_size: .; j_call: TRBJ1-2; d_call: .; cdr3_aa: CAWSVAGARGYGYTF; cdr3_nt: TGTGCCTGGAGTGTGGCGGGGGCGAGGGGGTATGGCTACACCTTC
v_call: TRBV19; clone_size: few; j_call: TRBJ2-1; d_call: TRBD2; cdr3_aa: CASSIDTASGPLGDNEQFF; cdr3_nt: TGTGCCAGTAGTATAGATACGGCTAGCGGACCCTTGGGAGACAATGAGCAGTTCTTC
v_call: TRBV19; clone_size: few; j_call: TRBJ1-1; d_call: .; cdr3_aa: CASSNGGLLMNTEAFF; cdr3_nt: TGTGCCAGTAGTAACGGGGGGCTCCTCATGAACACTGAAGCTTTCTTT
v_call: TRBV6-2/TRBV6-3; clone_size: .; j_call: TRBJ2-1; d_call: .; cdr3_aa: CASGTTGVLYNEQFF; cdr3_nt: TGTGCCAGCGGGACGACAGGTGTACTCTACAATGAGCAGTTCTTC
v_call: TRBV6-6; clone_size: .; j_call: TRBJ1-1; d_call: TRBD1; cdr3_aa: CASSYSRGQGNTEAFF; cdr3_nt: TGTGCCAGCAGTTACTCGAGAGGACAGGGGAACACTGAAGCTTTCTTT
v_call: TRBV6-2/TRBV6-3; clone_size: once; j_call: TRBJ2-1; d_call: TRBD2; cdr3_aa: CASRGQLAGVYNEQFF; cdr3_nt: TGTGCCAGCAGGGGTCAACTAGCGGGGGTATACAATGAGCAGTTCTTC
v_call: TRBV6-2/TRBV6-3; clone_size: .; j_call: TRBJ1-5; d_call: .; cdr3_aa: CASRIDSYQPQHF; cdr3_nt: TGTGCCAGCAGAATCGACAGTTATCAGCCCCAGCATTTT
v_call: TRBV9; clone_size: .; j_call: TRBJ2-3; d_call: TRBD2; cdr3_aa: CASSGSSGLSTDTQYF; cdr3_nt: TGTGCCAGCAGCGGCTCTAGCGGCCTGAGCACAGATACGCAGTATTTT
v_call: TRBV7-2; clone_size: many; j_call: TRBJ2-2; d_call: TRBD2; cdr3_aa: CASSLWTSGPGELFF; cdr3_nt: TGTGCCAGCAGCTTATGGACTAGCGGACCCGGGGAGCTGTTTTTT
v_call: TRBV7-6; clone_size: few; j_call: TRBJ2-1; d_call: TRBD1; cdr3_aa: CASSQGQGGINEQFF; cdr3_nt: TGTGCCAGCAGCCAAGGACAGGGAGGCATCAATGAGCAGTTCTTC
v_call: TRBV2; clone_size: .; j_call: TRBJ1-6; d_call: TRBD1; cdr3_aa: CASSLRRGPSPLHF; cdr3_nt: TGTGCCAGCAGTTTGCGCAGGGGGCCTTCACCCCTCCACTTT
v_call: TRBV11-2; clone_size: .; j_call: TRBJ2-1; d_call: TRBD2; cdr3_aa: CASSSATSRNEQFF; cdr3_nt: TGTGCCAGCAGCTCGGCGACTAGCCGGAATGAGCAGTTCTTC
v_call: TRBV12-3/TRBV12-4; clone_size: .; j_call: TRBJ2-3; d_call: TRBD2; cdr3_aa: CTSSRRGSSGGVSDTQYF; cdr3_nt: TGTACCAGCAGTCGCCGTGGGTCGAGCGGGGGCGTCTCAGATACGCAGTATTTT
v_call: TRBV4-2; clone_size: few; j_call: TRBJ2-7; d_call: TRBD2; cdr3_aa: CASSQDLAGEYEQYF; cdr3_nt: TGTGCCAGCAGCCAAGATCTAGCGGGAGAGTACGAGCAGTACTTC
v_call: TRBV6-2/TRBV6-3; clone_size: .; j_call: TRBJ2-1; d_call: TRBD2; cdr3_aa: CASIQGTSGRRYNEQFF; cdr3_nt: TGTGCCAGCATTCAGGGCACTAGCGGGAGGAGGTACAATGAGCAGTTCTTC
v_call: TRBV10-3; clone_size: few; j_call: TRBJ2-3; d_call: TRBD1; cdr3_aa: CAITQRTGDTDTQYF; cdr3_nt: TGTGCCATCACCCAGCGGACAGGGGACACAGATACGCAGTATTTT
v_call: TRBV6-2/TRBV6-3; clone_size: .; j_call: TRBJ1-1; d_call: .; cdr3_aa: CASSYFRGSAEAFF; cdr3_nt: TGTGCCAGCAGTTACTTCAGGGGTTCCGCTGAAGCTTTCTTT
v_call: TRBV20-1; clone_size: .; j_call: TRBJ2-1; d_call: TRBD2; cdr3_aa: CSARGASGRFPYNEQFF; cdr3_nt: TGCAGTGCTAGAGGCGCTAGCGGGAGATTCCCCTACAATGAGCAGTTCTTC
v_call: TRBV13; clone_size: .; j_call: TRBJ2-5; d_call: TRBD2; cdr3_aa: CASSLALAGGPGETQYF; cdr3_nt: TGCGCCAGCAGCTTGGCCCTAGCGGGAGGGCCGGGAGAGACCCAGTACTTC
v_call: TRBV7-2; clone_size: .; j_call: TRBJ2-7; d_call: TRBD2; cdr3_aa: CASSLARLWREDNYEQYF; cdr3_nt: TGTGCCAGCAGCTTAGCGAGGTTGTGGCGGGAGGATAACTACGAGCAGTACTTC
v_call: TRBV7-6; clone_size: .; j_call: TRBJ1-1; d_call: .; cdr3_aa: CASSQNKAEAFF; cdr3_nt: TGTGCCAGCAGCCAGAATAAGGCTGAAGCTTTCTTT
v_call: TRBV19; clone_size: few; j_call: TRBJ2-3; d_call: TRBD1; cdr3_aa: CASGTGPDTQYF; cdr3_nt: TGTGCCAGCGGGACAGGGCCAGATACGCAGTATTTT
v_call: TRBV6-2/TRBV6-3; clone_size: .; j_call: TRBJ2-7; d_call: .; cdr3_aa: CASSTLRGNEQYF; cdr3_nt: TGTGCCAGCAGTACCCTCAGGGGCAACGAGCAGTACTTC